Following are 15 T cell receptor beta chains from one sample sequenced in a study of CD8 T cells in Susac syndrome. It was with random hexamers that roughly 0.45 to 1 ug RNA was reverse transcribed. TCRdb fed the immunoSEQ multiplex PCR reads into MiXCR, producing one record per CDR3 protein. The sample consists of about 100,000 distinct CDR3 sequences, about 95% of them appearing once. The sample taken for sequencing was CD8+ T cells from PBMCs. These receptors came from a human donor with Susac syndrome.

V is TRBV29-1 and J is TRBJ1-2, with D maybe TRBD1 (5 bases). V gave up 0 bases and J gave up 1 base, with 12 bases separating them. CDR3 length: 15 residues. Germline CDR1 and CDR2: SQVTM and ANQGSEA. The CDR3, as DNA: TGCAGCGTTGAAGATCTCAAGGGGTTTAACTATGGCTACACCTTC. Protein sequence: CSVEDLKGFNYGYTF.

This clonotype was seen a single time. This chain links TRBV12-3 or TRBV12-4 with TRBJ1-2; weak D call: TRBD1 (5 bases). The CDR3 length is 14 residues. The ends were cut back, 7 bases at V and 4 bases at J, with 16 bases in the middle. CDR3 protein: CASNGMTELYGYTF. The CDR3 region has the DNA TGTGCCAGCAATGGTATGACAGAGCTCTATGGCTACACCTTC.

The V call is TRBV12-3 or TRBV12-4, the J call TRBJ1-2; tentative D call: TRBD1 (6 bases). CDR3 length: 13 amino acids. V was cut by 11 bases and J by 5 bases, with 18 bases left in between. DNA for the CDR3: TGTGCCGCTGAGCCGGGGGACAAGTATGGCTACACCTTC. Protein product: CAAEPGDKYGYTF.

This chain joins TRBV7-9 and TRBJ1-5; D unresolved. Germline CDR1 and CDR2: SEHNR and FQNEAQ (reference sequence). This CDR3 is 12 amino acids long. V shed 0 bases and J shed 8 bases, with 5 bases lying between them. The CDR3 spells CASSLAKEPQHF. Written as DNA, the CDR3 is TGTGCCAGCAGCTTAGCGAAAGAGCCCCAGCATTTT.

This sequence joins TRBV11-2 and TRBJ2-7; 8 nucleotides align to TRBD2. Trimming took 5 bases from V and 3 from J; bases not matched to a gene: 9. The CDR3 has 15 residues. Germline CDR1 reads SGHAT; CDR2 reads FQNNGV. CDR3: CASSPGRGSLYEQYF. CDR3 DNA: TGTGCCAGCAGCCCCGGGAGGGGGAGTCTCTACGAGCAGTACTTC.

This chain connects TRBV20-1 to TRBJ2-7; 12 nucleotides align to TRBD2. The germline gives CDR1 DFQATT, CDR2 SNEGSKA (reference sequence). Trimming took 6 bases from V and 3 from J; bases not matched to a gene: 3. The CDR3 covers 13 residues. The CDR3 here is CSAGLAGRYEQYF. The CDR3 DNA reads TGCAGTGCAGGACTAGCGGGACGCTACGAGCAGTACTTC.

CDR3 sequence: CASSPETANTEAFF. The CDR3 coding sequence is TGTGCCAGCTCACCTGAGACAGCGAACACTGAAGCTTTCTTT. The chain links TRBV18 to TRBJ1-1; D is possibly TRBD1 (5 bases). CDR3 length: 14 residues. Germline V lookup: CDR1 KGHSH, CDR2 LQKENI. V dropped 3 bases and J dropped 1 base, with 9 bases sitting between them.

The chain uses TRBV29-1 and TRBJ2-2; 7 bases line up with TRBD1. The junction had 10 bases not matched to a gene; V was cut back by 6 bases and J by 3 bases. This CDR3 spans 15 amino acids. Germline V gives CDR1 SQVTM, CDR2 ANQGSEA. The CDR3 nucleotides read TGCAGCGTCACCGACAGGGAAGGAGACACCGGGGAGCTGTTTTTT. Translation gives CSVTDREGDTGELFF.

This clonotype was counted once. The chain couples TRBV5-1 to TRBJ2-2; possible D gene TRBD1, 5 bases. The V gene's germline CDR1 is SGHRS and CDR2 YFSETQ. V lost 4 bases to trimming and J lost 0 bases, with 10 bases between them. The CDR3 runs to 15 residues. CDR3 loop: CASSLPTANTGELFF. The CDR3 DNA reads TGCGCCAGCAGCCTTCCGACAGCGAACACCGGGGAGCTGTTTTTT. Looking up the rest from reference TRBV5-1 and TRBJ2-2 gives the full variable domain: KAGVTQTPRYLIKTRGQQVTLSCSPISGHRSVSWYQQTPGQGLQFLFEYFSETQRNKGNFPGRFSGRQFSNSRSEMNVSTLELGDSALYLCASSLPTANTGELFFGEGSRLTVL.

The genes are TRBV29-1 and TRBJ2-7; tentatively, D is TRBD1 or TRBD2 (6 bases each). The length of the CDR3 is 15 residues. V gave up 6 bases and J gave up 2 bases, with 20 bases separating them. The germline CDR1 and CDR2 sequences are SQVTM and ANQGSEA. CDR3 residues: CSVSEGGHIPYEQYF. DNA of the CDR3: TGCAGCGTCTCCGAGGGGGGCCACATCCCCTACGAGCAGTACTTC.

The chain combines TRBV5-1 with TRBJ2-1; D possibly corresponds to TRBD2 (7 bases). Trimming cost V 5 bases and J 4 bases, with 10 bases left between them. In germline, CDR1 is SGHRS, CDR2 YFSETQ. The CDR3 has 13 amino acids. CDR3 protein: CASRQGLYNEQFF. The DNA for the CDR3 is TGCGCCAGCAGACAGGGACTATACAATGAGCAGTTCTTC.

V usage is TRBV4-1 and J usage is TRBJ2-6; possible D gene TRBD1, 6 bases. The CDR3 loop spans 17 amino acids. Trimming removed 4 bases at V and 0 bases at J, with 13 bases between. Germline lookup yields CDR1 MGHRA and CDR2 YSYEKL. The CDR3 DNA sequence: TGCGCCAGCAGCCCATCGGACAGATTCTCTGGGGCCAACGTCCTGACTTTC. Its protein product is CASSPSDRFSGANVLTF.

This clonotype was observed a handful of times. The rearrangement links TRBV5-5 to TRBJ2-1; D call uncertain. V lost 0 bases and J 5 bases, leaving 3 bases between the germline ends. Germline CDR1 SGHKS, CDR2 YYEKEE (reference sequence). The CDR3 is 12 residues long. CDR3 protein: CASSLGDNEQFF. In DNA form, the CDR3 reads TGTGCCAGCAGCTTGGGGGACAATGAGCAGTTCTTC.

V usage is TRBV2 and J usage is TRBJ2-5; no reliable D call. Germline-derived CDR1 and CDR2 are SNHLY and FYNNEI. V was pared by 7 bases and J by 13 bases, with 7 bases between. The CDR3 length is 8 residues. The DNA for the CDR3 is TGTGCCAGCAACCCACCGTACTTC. This gives the protein CASNPPYF. Using reference TRBV2 and TRBJ2-5 for the parts outside the CDR3, the full variable domain is EPEVTQTPSHQVTQMGQEVILRCVPISNHLYFYWYRQILGQKVEFLVSFYNNEISEKSEIFDDQFSVERPDGSNFTLKIRSTKLEDSAMYFCASNPPYFGPGTRLLVL.

The chain recombines TRBV7-3 with TRBJ2-3, with 7 nucleotides matching TRBD1. The CDR3 contains 14 residues. CDR1 SGHTA and CDR2 FQGTGA come from the germline V gene. V lost 5 bases to trimming and J lost 2 bases; unmatched junction nucleotides: 4. In nucleotides, the CDR3 is TGTGCCAGCAGCCAGACAGGGAACACAGATACGCAGTATTTT. This translates into CASSQTGNTDTQYF. The whole variable domain, remainder taken from reference TRBV7-3 and TRBJ2-3, is GAGVSQTPSNKVTEKGKYVELRCDPISGHTALYWYRQSLGQGPEFLIYFQGTGAADDSGLPNDRFFAVRPEGSVSTLKIQRTERGDSAVYLCASSQTGNTDTQYFGPGTRLTVL.